The 30 T cell receptor beta chains given below trace back to one sample, sequenced in a study of blood T cell repertoires in COVID-19. Data came from immunoSEQ multiplex PCR; TCRdb stores just in-frame clones and leaves some out. The sample includes 150,000 or so clones, about 72% seen only once; the top ten take approximately 1.9%. The specimen sequenced was peripheral blood. The source of these receptors is a woman between 65 and 79 years old with acute or convalescent COVID-19.

The chain couples TRBV2 to TRBJ1-6; 8 positions match TRBD1. V was pared by 8 bases and J by 9 bases, with 6 bases of the junction left unmatched. This CDR3 is built from 13 residues. Germline assignment: CDR1 SNHLY and CDR2 FYNNEI. The CDR3 DNA sequence: TGTGCCAGCTCGGGACAGGCACGTTCACCCCTCCACTTT. Translation: CASSGQARSPLHF.

This clone appeared a single time. The V call is TRBV2, the J call TRBJ1-1; TRBD1 might be the D (6 bases). From germline, CDR1 is SNHLY and CDR2 FYNNEI. V dropped 6 bases and J dropped 1 base, with 15 bases sitting between them. CDR3 size: 15 residues. The CDR3 protein is CASSGLGAANTEAFF. The CDR3 nucleotides read TGTGCCAGCAGCGGTCTGGGGGCGGCGAACACTGAAGCTTTCTTT.

The J gene is TRBJ2-7, the V gene TRBV25-1, with 10 bases that match TRBD2. The CDR3 is made up of 16 amino acids. The V segment lost 10 bases and the J segment 5 bases; nucleotides outside the gene matches: 17. Germline lookup yields CDR1 MGHDK and CDR2 SYGVNS. CDR3 nucleotide sequence: TGTGCCACCACATCCCACGGGGGACTAGCGCGCAACGAGCAGTACTTC. It specifies CATTSHGGLARNEQYF.

The chain recombines TRBV5-4 with TRBJ2-3; 15 positions match TRBD2. CDR1 SGHNT and CDR2 YYREEE come from the germline V gene (reference sequence). This CDR3 spans 18 amino acids. Trimming removed 4 bases from V and 1 base from J; junction bases left unmatched: 7. The CDR3 nucleotides are TGTGCCAGCAGCCCGCGGACTAGCGGGAGGGCCGGCACAGATACGCAGTATTTT. It yields the protein CASSPRTSGRAGTDTQYF.

CDR3 sequence (DNA): TGTGCCAGCAGTAACCTAGTGGGTTACGAGCAGTACTTC. It encodes CASSNLVGYEQYF. The chain combines TRBV6-2 or TRBV6-3 with TRBJ2-7; D not resolved. The ends were cut back, 5 bases at V and 4 bases at J, with 12 bases in the middle. The CDR3 loop spans 13 amino acids. The germline gives CDR1 MNHEY, CDR2 SVGEGT.

This clone appeared a single time. This chain joins TRBV10-3 and TRBJ2-1; 11 bases fit TRBD2. Germline V gives CDR1 ENHRY, CDR2 SYGVKD. The CDR3 is 14 amino acids. The J segment lost 6 bases and the V segment lost 8 bases, leaving 6 bases of the junction unmatched. CDR3 residues: CAIGGLAGGNEQFF. The CDR3 region has the DNA TGTGCCATCGGGGGGCTAGCGGGAGGCAATGAGCAGTTCTTC.

CDR3 region: CASSPRTSGGARTDTQYF. As DNA, the CDR3 is TGTGCCAGCAGCCCCCGGACTAGCGGGGGGGCTCGCACAGATACGCAGTATTTT. The V gene is TRBV9, the J gene TRBJ2-3, with TRBD2 matching over 15 bases. The V and J ends lost 4 bases and 1 base, in that order; junction bases with no gene match: 7. CDR3 length: 18 residues. Per germline, CDR1 SGDLS and CDR2 YYNGEE. Using reference TRBV9 and TRBJ2-3 for the parts outside the CDR3, the full variable domain is DSGVTQTPKHLITATGQRVTLRCSPRSGDLSVYWYQQSLDQGLQFLIQYYNGEERAKGNILERFSAQQFPDLHSELNLSSLELGDSALYFCASSPRTSGGARTDTQYFGPGTRLTVL.

This chain connects TRBV6-5 to TRBJ1-2; 8 bases agree with TRBD1. CDR3 length equals 14 residues. Germline CDR1 and CDR2: MNHEY and SVGAGI. Trimming removed 6 bases from V and 4 bases from J; junction bases left unmatched: 7. The CDR3 region is CASSPLGTGYGYTF. Here the CDR3 DNA reads TGTGCCAGCAGCCCCCTCGGGACAGGCTATGGCTACACCTTC.

This clone has only a few counts. The chain has TRBV28 and TRBJ1-4; 7 nucleotides line up with TRBD1. CDR3 length equals 15 residues. CDR1 and CDR2 (germline): MDHEN, SYDVKM. The trim removed 3 bases at V and 3 bases at J, leaving 4 bases unmatched. This CDR3 is CASSFVGTANEKLFF. Written as DNA, the CDR3 is TGTGCCAGCAGTTTTGTCGGGACAGCTAATGAAAAACTGTTTTTT.

The J gene is TRBJ2-7, the V gene TRBV5-8; 8 nucleotides agree with TRBD2. Germline V gene sequence: CDR1 SGHTS, CDR2 YDEGEE. The CDR3 is 14 amino acids. V shed 2 bases and J 5 bases; nucleotides not matched to a gene: 6. DNA of the CDR3: TGTGCCAGCAGCTTCGGCGGGGGGAGGAACGAGCAGTACTTC. The encoded protein is CASSFGGGRNEQYF. The entire variable domain, with the rest obtained from reference TRBV5-8 and TRBJ2-7, is as follows: EAGVTQSPTHLIKTRGQQATLRCSPISGHTSVYWYQQALGLGLQFLLWYDEGEERNRGNFPPRFSGRQFPNYSSELNVNALELEDSALYLCASSFGGGRNEQYFGPGTRLTVT.

The chain combines TRBV29-1 with TRBJ1-2; 9 positions agree with TRBD1. Germline V gene sequence: CDR1 SQVTM, CDR2 ANQGSEA. V lost 6 bases to trimming and J lost 8 bases; unmatched junction nucleotides: 7. This CDR3 is 12 amino acids long. The CDR3 reads CSVEQGAGGYTF. CDR3 nucleotide sequence: TGCAGCGTAGAACAGGGGGCTGGGGGCTACACCTTC. Based on the CDR3 plus reference TRBV29-1 and TRBJ1-2, the full variable domain is SAVISQKPSRDICQRGTSLTIQCQVDSQVTMMFWYRQQPGQSLTLIATANQGSEATYESGFVIDKFPISRPNLTFSTLTVSNMSPEDSSIYLCSVEQGAGGYTFGSGTRLTVV.

DNA for the CDR3: TGTGCCAGCACCCGCGGGGGTAGCACCGGGGAGCTGTTTTTT. Its protein product is CASTRGGSTGELFF. The chain links TRBV5-6 to TRBJ2-2; TRBD2 matches at 7 bases. This CDR3 has 14 residues. V shed 6 bases and J 4 bases; nucleotides not matched to a gene: 6. Germline values: CDR1 SGHDT, CDR2 YYEEEE.

The rearrangement uses TRBV18 and TRBJ2-5, with 8 positions matching TRBD2. This CDR3 has 17 residues. Germline CDR1 reads KGHSH; CDR2 reads LQKENI. V was pared by 6 bases and J by 2 bases, with 14 bases of the junction left unmatched. CDR3 sequence (DNA): TGTGCCAGCTCCCAGAGGGGTCGCGGGGGGACTCAAGAGACCCAGTACTTC. Its translation is CASSQRGRGGTQETQYF.

The rearrangement uses TRBV18 and TRBJ2-2; 8 bases align to TRBD1. Losses at the gene ends were 2 bases for V and 3 bases for J; bases not matched to a gene: 2. Germline V gene lookup returns CDR1 KGHSH and CDR2 LQKENI. The CDR3 sequence is 15 residues long. CDR3 sequence: CASSPTQGDTGELFF. CDR3 bases: TGTGCCAGCTCACCAACACAGGGGGACACCGGGGAGCTGTTTTTT.

The chain carries TRBV6-6 and TRBJ1-3; D may be TRBD1 (6 bases). Germline V lookup: CDR1 MNHNY, CDR2 SVGAGI (reference sequence). The CDR3 loop spans 16 amino acids. Trimming cost V 3 bases and J 3 bases, with 15 bases left between them. The chain's CDR3 is CASSYGTGSGGNTIYF. Here the CDR3 DNA reads TGTGCCAGCAGTTATGGAACAGGGAGTGGTGGAAACACCATATATTTT.

The sample holds one count of this clone. The chain uses TRBV5-5 and TRBJ2-1, with TRBD1 identical over 9 bases. The CDR3 is 17 amino acids. Germline V gene lookup returns CDR1 SGHKS and CDR2 YYEKEE (reference sequence). V was clipped by 0 bases and J by 3 bases; unmatched bases: 7. The CDR3, as DNA: TGTGCCAGCAGCTTGGTCCCGGGACAGGGAGGCTACAATGAGCAGTTCTTC. Its translation: CASSLVPGQGGYNEQFF.

This chain uses TRBV6-2 or TRBV6-3 with TRBJ1-5; no clear D gene. Germline assignment: CDR1 MNHEY and CDR2 SVGEGT. CDR3 length: 13 amino acids. Trimming shortened V by 2 bases and J by 5 bases, and 7 bases separated the two germline ends. Written as DNA, the CDR3 is TGTGCCAGCAGTTACGAGAGGGATCAGCCCCAGCATTTT. This encodes CASSYERDQPQHF.

This clone turned up a few times. The chain carries TRBV6-1 and TRBJ1-6; tentatively, D is TRBD1 (5 bases). Trimming stripped 2 bases from V and 9 bases from J, with 20 bases between. The CDR3 is 17 amino acids. CDR1 and CDR2 from the germline V gene are MNHNS and SASEGT. CDR3 amino acids: CASSEMSGGVQSSPLHF. CDR3 sequence (DNA): TGTGCCAGCAGTGAAATGTCTGGGGGGGTACAAAGTTCACCCCTCCACTTT.

The chain carries TRBV30 and TRBJ2-2, with 8 nucleotides matching TRBD2. There are 17 residues in the CDR3. Germline assignment: CDR1 GTSNPN and CDR2 SVGIG (reference sequence). After removal of 0 bases from V and 5 bases from J, the junction contained 11 bases not matched to a gene. CDR3 sequence (DNA): TGTGCCTGGAGTGTTCGTGTTAGCGGGATAGGAACCGGGGAGCTGTTTTTT. It specifies CAWSVRVSGIGTGELFF.

This sequence joins TRBV5-6 and TRBJ2-1; D ambiguous. V shed 2 bases and J shed 0 bases, with 15 bases lying between them. This CDR3 contains 17 residues. Germline V lookup: CDR1 SGHDT, CDR2 YYEEEE. CDR3 sequence (DNA): TGTGCCAGCAGCTTAAGTCCCGTTATGAGCTCCTACAATGAGCAGTTCTTC. This codes for CASSLSPVMSSYNEQFF.

This rearrangement joins TRBV9 to TRBJ1-3; 11 bases map to TRBD1. The germline CDR1 and CDR2 sequences are SGDLS and YYNGEE. V shed 4 bases, J shed 0 bases, and the junction held 3 bases outside the gene matches. The CDR3 contains 16 residues. The CDR3 spells CASSLGTGGSGNTIYF. CDR3 sequence (DNA): TGTGCCAGCAGCTTAGGGACAGGGGGCTCTGGAAACACCATATATTTT.

This clone was counted ten times or more. This chain uses TRBV28 with TRBJ1-1, with 7 bases identical to TRBD1. Trimming at V came to 4 bases and at J to 8 bases, leaving 4 bases not matched to a gene. CDR3 length: 12 amino acids. In germline, CDR1 is MDHEN, CDR2 SYDVKM. The CDR3 nucleotides are TGTGCCAGCAGTTCAACGGGACAGGAAGCTTTCTTT. It specifies CASSSTGQEAFF.

The chain combines TRBV6-4 with TRBJ1-5; the D is unclear. Germline V gene data show CDR1 as MRHNA and CDR2 as SNTAGT. This CDR3 has 13 amino acids. Trimming removed 5 bases at V and 2 bases at J, with 7 bases between. In DNA, the CDR3 is TGTGCCAGCAGTCGCGGGGGCAATCAGCCCCAGCATTTT. It is translated as CASSRGGNQPQHF.

The rearrangement links TRBV27 to TRBJ2-1; D uncertain. CDR1 and CDR2 (germline): MNHEY, SMNVEV (reference sequence). Trimming cost V 3 bases and J 6 bases, with 9 bases left between them. The CDR3 length is 13 residues. The DNA for the CDR3 is TGTGCCAGCAGTTTTAGCATTGGCAATGAGCAGTTCTTC. This translates into CASSFSIGNEQFF.

This chain joins TRBV21-1 and TRBJ2-7; the tabulated D call, TRBD1, remains unverified against the DNA. TRBV21-1 is shown as a pseudogene. The CDR3 has 16 amino acids. The CDR3: CASSNGLKGRNYEQYF. The CDR3 DNA follows: TGTGCCAGCAGCAACGGCCTCAAGGGGCGCAATTACGAGCAGTACTTC.

This chain connects TRBV28 to TRBJ1-2; D is possibly TRBD1 (5 bases). Germline V CDR1 and CDR2: MDHEN, SYDVKM. Trimming removed 3 bases at V and 7 bases at J, with 21 bases between. The CDR3 is made up of 16 amino acids. CDR3 region: CASSLGQGYLLGGYTF. The CDR3, as DNA: TGTGCCAGCAGTTTGGGCCAGGGTTATTTGCTGGGTGGCTACACCTTC.

Notes on this clone: Within the sample, other DNA sequences also encode this same CDR3. The chain is built from TRBV11-2 and TRBJ2-7; 8 bases match TRBD1. V was pared by 1 base and J by 7 bases, with 3 bases of the junction left unmatched. The V gene's germline CDR1 is SGHAT and CDR2 FQNNGV. The CDR3 runs 13 residues. The CDR3 region is CASSLGQGWEQYF. The CDR3 nucleotides are TGTGCCAGCAGCTTAGGACAGGGGTGGGAGCAGTACTTC.

This clone was picked up a small number of times. The rearrangement joins TRBV7-9 to TRBJ2-2, with 7 bases fitting TRBD2. Unmatched junction bases numbered 3, after V lost 1 base and J lost 4 bases. The CDR3 loop spans 15 amino acids. Germline V gene data show CDR1 as SEHNR and CDR2 as FQNEAQ (reference sequence). Written as DNA, the CDR3 is TGTGCCAGCAGCTTAGGGGCGGGAGCCACCGGGGAGCTGTTTTTT. Residues: CASSLGAGATGELFF.

The chain uses TRBV10-1 and TRBJ2-2; weak D call: TRBD1 (5 bases). Germline V gene sequence: CDR1 WNHNN, CDR2 SYGVQD (reference sequence). This CDR3 spans 14 amino acids. Trimming removed 6 bases from V and 4 bases from J, with 12 bases in between. CDR3 residues: CASRDSGRTGELFF. The CDR3 nucleotides are TGCGCCAGCAGGGATTCAGGGCGCACCGGGGAGCTGTTTTTT.

This sequence joins TRBV10-1 and TRBJ2-1, with D perhaps TRBD2 (6 bases). The V end lost 0 bases, the J end lost 0 bases, and 12 bases lay between the germline ends. Germline V gene data show CDR1 as WNHNN and CDR2 as SYGVQD (reference sequence). The length of the CDR3 is 17 residues. The CDR3 reads CASSESRAGGSYNEQFF. CDR3 coding DNA: TGCGCCAGCAGTGAGTCGAGGGCCGGGGGCTCCTACAATGAGCAGTTCTTC.